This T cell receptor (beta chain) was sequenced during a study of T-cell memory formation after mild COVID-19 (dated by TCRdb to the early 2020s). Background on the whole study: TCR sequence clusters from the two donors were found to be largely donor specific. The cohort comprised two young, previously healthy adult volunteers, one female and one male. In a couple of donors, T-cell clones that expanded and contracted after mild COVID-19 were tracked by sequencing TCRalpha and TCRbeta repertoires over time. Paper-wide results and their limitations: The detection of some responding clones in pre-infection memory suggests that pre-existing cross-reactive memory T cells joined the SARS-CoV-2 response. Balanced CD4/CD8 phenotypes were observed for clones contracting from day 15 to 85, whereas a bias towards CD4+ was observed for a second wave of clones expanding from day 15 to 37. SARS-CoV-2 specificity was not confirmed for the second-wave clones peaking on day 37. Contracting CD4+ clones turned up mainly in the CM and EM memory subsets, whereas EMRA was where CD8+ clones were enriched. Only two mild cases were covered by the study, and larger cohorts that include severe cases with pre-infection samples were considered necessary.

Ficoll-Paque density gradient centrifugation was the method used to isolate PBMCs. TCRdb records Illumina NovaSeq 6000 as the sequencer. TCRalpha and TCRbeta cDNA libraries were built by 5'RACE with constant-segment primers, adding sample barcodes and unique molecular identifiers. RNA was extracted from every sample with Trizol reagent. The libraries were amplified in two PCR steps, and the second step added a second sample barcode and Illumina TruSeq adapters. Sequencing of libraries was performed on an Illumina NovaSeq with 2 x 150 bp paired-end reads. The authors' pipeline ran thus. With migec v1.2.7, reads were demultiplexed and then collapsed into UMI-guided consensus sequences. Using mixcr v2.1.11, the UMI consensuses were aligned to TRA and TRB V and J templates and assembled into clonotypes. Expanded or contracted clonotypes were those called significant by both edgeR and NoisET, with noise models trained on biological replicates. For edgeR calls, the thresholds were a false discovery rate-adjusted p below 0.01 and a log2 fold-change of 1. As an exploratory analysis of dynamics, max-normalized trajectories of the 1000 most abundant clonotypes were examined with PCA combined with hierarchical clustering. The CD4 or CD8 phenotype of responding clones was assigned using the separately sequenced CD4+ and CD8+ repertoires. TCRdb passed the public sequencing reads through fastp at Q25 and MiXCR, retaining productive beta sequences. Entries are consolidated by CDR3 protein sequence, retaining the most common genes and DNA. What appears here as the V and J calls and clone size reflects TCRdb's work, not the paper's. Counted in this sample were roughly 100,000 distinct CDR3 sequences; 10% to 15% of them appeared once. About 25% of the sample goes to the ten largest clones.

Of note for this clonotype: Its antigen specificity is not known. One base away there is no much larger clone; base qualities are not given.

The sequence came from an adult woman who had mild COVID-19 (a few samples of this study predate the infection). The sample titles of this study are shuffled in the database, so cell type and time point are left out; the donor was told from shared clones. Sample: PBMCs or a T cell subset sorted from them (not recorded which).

The encoded CDR3 is CASSSDRNEKLFF. The bases are TGTGCCAGCAGCTCGGACAGGAATGAAAAACTGTTTTTT. The sequence links TRBV9 to TRBJ1-4, with TRBD1 matching 7 junction bases. Taken from cysteine to phenylalanine, the CDR3 has 13 residues. Of the read, only the CDR3 DNA is kept; its 39 bases are in frame from base 1. CDR1 SGDLS and CDR2 YYNGEE are derived from the germline V gene. For this chain, trimming is 4 bases at the V end and 5 bases at the J end, and the number of junction bases without a gene match is 2.